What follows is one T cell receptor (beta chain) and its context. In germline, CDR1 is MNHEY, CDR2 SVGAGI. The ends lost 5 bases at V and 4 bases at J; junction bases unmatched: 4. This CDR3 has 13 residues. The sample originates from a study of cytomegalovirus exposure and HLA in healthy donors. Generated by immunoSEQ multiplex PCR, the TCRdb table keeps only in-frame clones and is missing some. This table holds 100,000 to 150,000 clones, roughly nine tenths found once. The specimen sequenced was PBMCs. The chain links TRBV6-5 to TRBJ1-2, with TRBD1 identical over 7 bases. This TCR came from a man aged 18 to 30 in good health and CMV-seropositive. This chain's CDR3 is CASSQTGTYGYTF. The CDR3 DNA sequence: TGTGCCAGCAGTCAGACAGGGACCTATGGCTACACCTTC.